The 24 T cell receptor beta chains reported below all come from one sample, sequenced in a study of T cells after posttransplantation cyclophosphamide. Methotrexate plus calcineurin inhibitor accompanied controls' myeloablative marrow transplants; sampling was 1 year later. The table came from immunoSEQ multiplex PCR; TCRdb's copy has only in-frame clones and leaves some out. This table has 15,000 to 20,000 clones, approximately 80% appearing once. The material was PBMCs, obtained 410 to 450 days after allogeneic stem cell transplant with calcineurin inhibitor and methotrexate. These receptor sequences come from a male patient aged 30 to 40 who received an allogeneic stem cell transplant from an unrelated donor, was CMV-positive, and had acute and chronic GVHD. Some T cells may be the graft donor's.

The V call is TRBV7-9, the J call TRBJ2-3; 9 nucleotides line up with TRBD2. V shed 1 base and J 5 bases; nucleotides not matched to a gene: 4. Germline V gene data show CDR1 as SEHNR and CDR2 as FQNEAQ (reference sequence). The CDR3 spans 15 residues. Written as DNA, the CDR3 is TGTGCCAGCAGCTTAGAGGGACTAGCAAGAGATACGCAGTATTTT. Protein product: CASSLEGLARDTQYF.

The J gene is TRBJ2-3, the V gene TRBV5-6, with 8 bases matching TRBD2. The V and J ends lost 2 bases and 6 bases, in that order; junction bases with no gene match: 14. CDR3 length: 17 amino acids. Germline V gene sequence: CDR1 SGHDT, CDR2 YYEEEE. As DNA, the CDR3 is TGTGCCAGCAGCTTCCCCCCGGGACTAGGGATGACGGATACGCAGTATTTT. This encodes CASSFPPGLGMTDTQYF.

This clone was seen more than once but under ten times. The CDR3, as DNA: TGTGCCAGCTCACCGGCGAGACAGAATGGCTACACCTTC. Amino acid sequence: CASSPARQNGYTF. V usage is TRBV18 and J usage is TRBJ1-2, with D tentatively TRBD1 (5 bases). V was shortened by 3 bases and J by 6 bases, with 11 bases between the two germline ends. Per germline, CDR1 KGHSH and CDR2 LQKENI. This CDR3 comprises 13 residues.

This chain links TRBV5-5 with TRBJ2-3; TRBD1 matches at 7 bases. CDR1 and CDR2 (germline): SGHKS, YYEKEE (reference sequence). Trimming cost V 3 bases and J 9 bases; bases outside gene matches: 10. This CDR3 has 14 amino acids. CDR3 DNA sequence: TGTGCCAGCAGCTGGCGACAGGGTCTCGGGACGCAGTATTTT. Amino acid sequence: CASSWRQGLGTQYF.

The CDR3 loop is CASSSGLAGTSYNEQFF. The CDR3 DNA reads TGTGCCAGCAGCTCTGGACTAGCGGGAACGTCCTACAATGAGCAGTTCTTC. The chain links TRBV7-2 to TRBJ2-1; 12 bases match TRBD2. This CDR3 contains 17 residues. V shed 4 bases, J shed 1 base, and the junction held 5 bases outside the gene matches. Germline V lookup: CDR1 SGHTA, CDR2 FQGNSA.

The genes are TRBV5-1 and TRBJ2-7; TRBD1 aligns across 7 bases. Per the germline V gene, CDR1 is SGHRS and CDR2 is YFSETQ. V trimming: 3 bases; J trimming: 3 bases; junction bases outside the gene matches: 6. CDR3 length: 14 amino acids. The DNA of the CDR3 is TGCGCCAGCAGCTCCGGGACAGCAGGCTACGAGCAGTACTTC. It translates to CASSSGTAGYEQYF. Supplemented by reference TRBV5-1 and TRBJ2-7, the full variable domain reads KAGVTQTPRYLIKTRGQQVTLSCSPISGHRSVSWYQQTPGQGLQFLFEYFSETQRNKGNFPGRFSGRQFSNSRSEMNVSTLELGDSALYLCASSSGTAGYEQYFGPGTRLTVT.

The J gene is TRBJ2-5, the V gene TRBV7-2, with unresolved D. This CDR3 comprises 15 residues. V was trimmed by 5 bases and J by 4 bases, leaving 17 bases between them. Germline CDR1 SGHTA, CDR2 FQGNSA. CDR3 bases: TGTGCCAGCAGCACGCGGAGCCTCTTCGCAGAGACCCAGTACTTC. As protein: CASSTRSLFAETQYF.

The chain is built from TRBV13 and TRBJ2-5; 8 bases are a match to TRBD2. The CDR3 is made up of 16 amino acids. Unmatched junction bases numbered 11, after V lost 5 bases and J lost 3 bases. CDR1 and CDR2 from the germline V gene are PRHDT and FYEKMQ (reference sequence). CDR3 residues: CASSVESGGPKETQYF. The CDR3 DNA follows: TGTGCCAGCAGCGTAGAAAGCGGGGGCCCAAAAGAGACCCAGTACTTC.

The chain joins TRBV2 to TRBJ2-3; 14 nucleotides align to TRBD2. V dropped 4 bases and J dropped 4; count of bases not matched to a gene: 10. The germline CDR1 and CDR2 sequences are SNHLY and FYNNEI. The CDR3 consists of 18 residues. Here the CDR3 DNA reads TGTGCCAGCAGTGGGCCGGGACTAGCGGGAGTCCGGGCAGATACGCAGTATTTT. Amino acid sequence: CASSGPGLAGVRADTQYF.

V is TRBV2 and J is TRBJ2-1; no reliable D call. The CDR3 contains 13 residues. The germline V gene has CDR1 SNHLY and CDR2 FYNNEI. V lost 3 bases and J 5 bases, leaving 8 bases between the germline ends. The CDR3 spells CASSENRHNEQFF. CDR3 DNA sequence: TGTGCCAGCAGTGAGAACAGACACAATGAGCAGTTCTTC.

The J gene is TRBJ2-2, the V gene TRBV9; TRBD2 agrees at 9 bases. The CDR3 loop spans 16 amino acids. Trimming removed 0 bases from V and 3 bases from J; junction bases left unmatched: 3. Germline CDR1 is SGDLS and CDR2 is YYNGEE. The CDR3 loop reads CASSVAAGGHTGELFF. In DNA form, the CDR3 reads TGTGCCAGCAGCGTAGCAGCGGGGGGCCACACCGGGGAGCTGTTTTTT.

The J gene is TRBJ1-2, the V gene TRBV5-5; D might be TRBD1 (5 bases). The CDR3 consists of 13 residues. Looked up from germline, CDR1 is SGHKS and CDR2 is YYEKEE (reference sequence). V dropped 3 bases and J dropped 4 bases, with 10 bases sitting between them. For the CDR3, the DNA is TGTGCCAGCAGCTGGGGCGGTTCCTATGGCTACACCTTC. Its protein product is CASSWGGSYGYTF. Filled out from reference TRBV5-5 and TRBJ1-2, the complete variable domain reads DAGVTQSPTHLIKTRGQQVTLRCSPISGHKSVSWYQQVLGQGPQFIFQYYEKEERGRGNFPDRFSARQFPNYSSELNVNALLLGDSALYLCASSWGGSYGYTFGSGTRLTVV.

The chain is built from TRBV4-1 and TRBJ1-3, with D perhaps matching TRBD1 (6 bases). There are 16 residues in the CDR3. The germline gives CDR1 MGHRA, CDR2 YSYEKL. The V end was cut by 3 bases, the J end by 2 bases, with 14 bases between. The CDR3, as DNA: TGCGCCAGCAGCCAGGGTTACAGGGAGCCTGGAAACACCATATATTTT. It translates to CASSQGYREPGNTIYF.

This chain uses TRBV15 with TRBJ2-7; D is perhaps TRBD2 (6 bases). V gave up 4 bases and J gave up 1 base, with 17 bases separating them. Germline V gene lookup returns CDR1 LNHNV and CDR2 YYDKDF (reference sequence). The CDR3 loop spans 16 amino acids. CDR3 in amino acids: CATSNRRRDSSYEQYF. The CDR3 DNA sequence: TGTGCCACCAGCAACCGGAGGCGGGACTCATCCTACGAGCAGTACTTC.

In DNA, the CDR3 is TGTGCCAGCAGCGACAGGTGGGGCAGTTCACCCCTCCACTTT. This sequence encodes CASSDRWGSSPLHF. This chain joins TRBV6-1 and TRBJ1-6, with D possibly matching TRBD1 (6 bases). CDR3 length: 14 residues. The germline V and J ends were trimmed by 6 bases and 9 bases, with 15 bases remaining between them. Germline CDR1 reads MNHNS; CDR2 reads SASEGT.

The gene calls are TRBV4-3 and TRBJ2-1, with 7 bases lining up with TRBD2. This CDR3 spans 19 amino acids. The junction had 14 bases not matched to a gene; V was cut back by 0 bases and J by 3 bases. Germline V gives CDR1 LGHNA, CDR2 YSLEER. For the CDR3, the DNA is TGCGCCAGCAGCCAAGATGCAACGGGAGGTAGTCTTCTCTACAATGAGCAGTTCTTC. This gives the protein CASSQDATGGSLLYNEQFF.

The J gene is TRBJ2-5, the V gene TRBV2; 15 bases agree with TRBD2. The CDR3 has 18 amino acids. The V gene's germline CDR1 is SNHLY and CDR2 FYNNEI. V lost 6 bases to trimming and J lost 2 bases; unmatched junction nucleotides: 10. The CDR3 sequence: CASRRRTSGRASQETQYF. The CDR3 coding sequence is TGTGCCAGCAGACGTCGGACTAGCGGGAGGGCCAGTCAAGAGACCCAGTACTTC. Full variable domain (outside the CDR3, taken from reference TRBV2 and TRBJ2-5): EPEVTQTPSHQVTQMGQEVILRCVPISNHLYFYWYRQILGQKVEFLVSFYNNEISEKSEIFDDQFSVERPDGSNFTLKIRSTKLEDSAMYFCASRRRTSGRASQETQYFGPGTRLLVL.

The chain uses TRBV5-6 and TRBJ2-1, with unresolved D. The CDR3 extends over 16 amino acids. Germline-derived CDR1 and CDR2 are SGHDT and YYEEEE. V lost 1 base and J 2 bases, leaving 13 bases between the germline ends. DNA of the CDR3: TGTGCCAGCAGCTTGAGGCAGCAGGCTACCTACAATGAGCAGTTCTTC. Translation gives CASSLRQQATYNEQFF.

In its sample, this clone was seen once. The chain uses TRBV18 and TRBJ1-2; D is possibly TRBD1 (5 bases). This CDR3 region has 14 residues. The V gene lost 6 bases and the J gene lost 3 bases, with 14 bases spanning the gap. CDR1 and CDR2 from the germline V gene are KGHSH and LQKENI. This CDR3 reads CASSLTSRDYGYTF. The CDR3 DNA follows: TGTGCCAGCTCCCTAACCAGCAGGGACTATGGCTACACCTTC.

This chain uses TRBV4-3 with TRBJ1-3, with 8 bases lining up with TRBD1. The V and J ends lost 1 base and 6 bases, in that order; junction bases with no gene match: 8. The CDR3 sequence is 16 residues long. Germline values: CDR1 LGHNA, CDR2 YSLEER. In DNA form, the CDR3 reads TGCGCCAGCAGCCAAGGAATCGGACAGGGTCAAAACACCATATATTTT. It codes for CASSQGIGQGQNTIYF.

V and J are TRBV7-8 and TRBJ1-1; D not resolved. CDR3 length equals 14 residues. V lost 3 bases and J 5 bases, leaving 13 bases between the germline ends. The V gene's germline CDR1 is SGHVS and CDR2 FQNEAQ. Written as DNA, the CDR3 is TGTGCCAGCAGCTTGTTTCGCCCCCGGACTGAAGCTTTCTTT. Protein sequence: CASSLFRPRTEAFF.

This clone was observed a few times. One end of the junction is discordant with germline, which a read error may explain. The gene calls are TRBV7-2 and TRBJ2-7; the match to TRBD1 covers 8 bases. The CDR3 runs to 15 residues. The germline V gene encodes CDR1 SGHTA and CDR2 FQGNSA. The CDR3 loop is CASSFGQGETYEQYF. CDR3 coding DNA: TGCGCCAGCAGCTTTGGACAGGGCGAGACCTACGAGCAGTACTTC. The full variable domain, rest sourced from reference TRBV7-2 and TRBJ2-7, is GAGVSQSPSNKVTEKGKDVELRCDPISGHTALYWYRQSLGQGLEFLIYFQGNSAPDKSGLPSDRFSAERTGGSVSTLTIQRTQQEDSAVYLCASSFGQGETYEQYFGPGTRLTVT.

This chain joins TRBV4-3 and TRBJ1-5; possible D gene TRBD1, 6 bases. This CDR3 is built from 15 residues. In germline, CDR1 is LGHNA, CDR2 YSLEER. V was cut by 4 bases and J by 3 bases, with 13 bases left in between. Here the CDR3 reads CASSLWAGANQPQHF. The CDR3 bases are TGCGCCAGCAGCCTTTGGGCAGGGGCCAATCAGCCCCAGCATTTT.

The rearrangement uses TRBV28 and TRBJ2-7; D might be TRBD2 (7 bases). In germline, CDR1 is MDHEN, CDR2 SYDVKM. The CDR3 has 13 residues. Trimming took 7 bases from V and 6 from J, leaving 16 bases between them. The CDR3 is CASTGGRGIEQYF. As DNA, the CDR3 is TGTGCCAGCACGGGGGGTAGGGGGATCGAGCAGTACTTC.